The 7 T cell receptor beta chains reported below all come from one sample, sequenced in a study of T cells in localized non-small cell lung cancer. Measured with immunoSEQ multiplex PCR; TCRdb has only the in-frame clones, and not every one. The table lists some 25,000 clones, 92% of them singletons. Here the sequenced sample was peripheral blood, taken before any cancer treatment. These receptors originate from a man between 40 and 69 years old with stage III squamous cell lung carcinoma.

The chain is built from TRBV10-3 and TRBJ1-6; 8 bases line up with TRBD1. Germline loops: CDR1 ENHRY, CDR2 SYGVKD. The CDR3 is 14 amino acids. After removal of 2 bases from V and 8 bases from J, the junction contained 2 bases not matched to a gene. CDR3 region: CAISEGQGYSPLHF. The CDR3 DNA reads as TGTGCCATCAGTGAGGGACAGGGTTATTCACCCCTCCACTTT.

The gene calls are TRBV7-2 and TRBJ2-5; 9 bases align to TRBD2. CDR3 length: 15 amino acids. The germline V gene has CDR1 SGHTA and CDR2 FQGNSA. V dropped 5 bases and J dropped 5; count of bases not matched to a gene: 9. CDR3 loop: CASSPSGAPPETQYF. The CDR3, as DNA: TGTGCCAGCAGCCCTAGCGGGGCTCCCCCGGAGACCCAGTACTTC. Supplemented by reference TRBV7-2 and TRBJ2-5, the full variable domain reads GAGVSQSPSNKVTEKGKDVELRCDPISGHTALYWYRQSLGQGLEFLIYFQGNSAPDKSGLPSDRFSAERTGGSVSTLTIQRTQQEDSAVYLCASSPSGAPPETQYFGPGTRLLVL.

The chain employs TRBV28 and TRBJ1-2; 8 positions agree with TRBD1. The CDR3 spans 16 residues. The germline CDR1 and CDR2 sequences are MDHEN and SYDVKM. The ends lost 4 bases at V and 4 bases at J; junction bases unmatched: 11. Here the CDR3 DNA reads TGTGCCAGCAGTTCCGTCTCCGGGACAGGACTCTATGGCTACACCTTC. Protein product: CASSSVSGTGLYGYTF.

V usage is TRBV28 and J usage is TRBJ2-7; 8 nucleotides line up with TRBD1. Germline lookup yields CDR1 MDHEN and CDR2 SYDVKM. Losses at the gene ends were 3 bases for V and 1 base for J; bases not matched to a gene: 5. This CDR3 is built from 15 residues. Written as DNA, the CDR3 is TGTGCCAGCAGTTTTTCGGGACAGGTGTCCTACGAGCAGTACTTC. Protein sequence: CASSFSGQVSYEQYF.

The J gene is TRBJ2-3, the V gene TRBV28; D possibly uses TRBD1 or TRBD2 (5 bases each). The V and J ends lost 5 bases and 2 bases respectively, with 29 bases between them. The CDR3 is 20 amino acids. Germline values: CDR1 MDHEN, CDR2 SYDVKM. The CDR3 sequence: CASSLRQFTLRGPTTDTQYF. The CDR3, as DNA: TGTGCCAGCAGTCTCCGACAGTTTACCCTACGGGGACCTACCACAGATACGCAGTATTTT.

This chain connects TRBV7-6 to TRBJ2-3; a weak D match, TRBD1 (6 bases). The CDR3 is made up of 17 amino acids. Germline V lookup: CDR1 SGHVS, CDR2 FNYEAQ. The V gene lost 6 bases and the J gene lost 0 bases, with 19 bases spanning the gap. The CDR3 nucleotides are TGTGCCAGCAGTCCGCAGGGGTTGGAGCCTAGCACAGATACGCAGTATTTT. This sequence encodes CASSPQGLEPSTDTQYF.

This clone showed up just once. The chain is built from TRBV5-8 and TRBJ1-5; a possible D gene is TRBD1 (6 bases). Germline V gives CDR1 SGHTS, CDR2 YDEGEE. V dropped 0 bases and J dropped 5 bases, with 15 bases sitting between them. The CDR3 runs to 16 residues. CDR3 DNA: TGTGCCAGCAGCTTGGAGGGGGGGCGCTGGCATCAGCCCCAGCATTTT. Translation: CASSLEGGRWHQPQHF. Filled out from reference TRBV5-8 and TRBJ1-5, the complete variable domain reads EAGVTQSPTHLIKTRGQQATLRCSPISGHTSVYWYQQALGLGLQFLLWYDEGEERNRGNFPPRFSGRQFPNYSSELNVNALELEDSALYLCASSLEGGRWHQPQHFGDGTRLSIL.